This T cell receptor beta chain originates from a study of T-cell memory formation after mild COVID-19 (dated by TCRdb to 2020 to 2022). For the study in its entirety: Most TCR sequence clusters were specific to one of the two donors. Longitudinal TCRalpha and TCRbeta repertoire sequencing tracked T-cell clones expanding and contracting after mild COVID-19 in two donors. The cohort was made up of two young adult volunteers, one female and one male, who were previously healthy.

The sample was run on an Illumina NovaSeq 6000. Using 5'RACE with constant-segment primers, TCRalpha and TCRbeta cDNA libraries were constructed, with sample barcodes and unique molecular identifiers added in the process. Trizol reagent was used to extract RNA from every sample. Amplification of the libraries took two PCR steps, and the second step added a second sample barcode plus Illumina TruSeq adapters. Libraries were sequenced on an Illumina NovaSeq with 2 x 150 bp paired-end reads. As for the authors' bioinformatics: Demultiplexing of reads and collapsing into UMI-guided consensus sequences were performed with migec v1.2.7. Using mixcr v2.1.11, UMI consensuses were aligned to TRA and TRB V and J templates and then assembled into clonotypes. Expanded or contracted clonotypes were those called significant by both edgeR and NoisET, with noise models trained on biological replicates. For edgeR calls, a false discovery rate-adjusted p below 0.01 and a log2 fold-change threshold of 1 were applied. PCA with hierarchical clustering of max-normalized trajectories of the 1000 most abundant clonotypes was used as exploratory dynamics analysis. Separately sequenced CD4+ and CD8+ repertoires were used to assign a CD4 or CD8 phenotype to each responding clone. TCRdb reprocessing: public reads trimmed at Q25 with fastp, clones called with MiXCR, in-frame beta chains kept. Duplicate CDR3 protein sequences are folded into a single record with the most common DNA and genes. Here the V and J calls rest on TCRdb's processing, not on the authors' analysis. Recorded for this sample are about 310,000 distinct CDR3 sequences; just under 20% of them occurred a single time. The top ten clonotypes cover around 21% of the sample.

The CDR3, from cysteine to phenylalanine, totals 14 residues. The only DNA kept is the CDR3, 42 bases in frame from the first base. V loses 8 bases at its end and J loses 1 base; junction bases beyond the gene matches: 7. CDR1 and CDR2 (ENHRY, SYGVKD) derive from the germline V gene. Ficoll-Paque density gradient centrifugation was the method used to isolate PBMCs. On this clonotype: Its specific antigen is unknown. No much larger clone exists at a distance of one base, and base qualities are not known.

Overall study outcomes, separate from this receptor: From day 15 to 85, contracting clones showed balanced CD4/CD8 phenotypes, whereas a second wave of clones that expanded from day 15 to 37 leaned towards CD4+. Some responding clones were found in pre-infection memory, which suggests that pre-existing cross-reactive memory T cells took part in the SARS-CoV-2 response. Contracting CD4+ clones were found mainly in CM and EM memory subsets, while CD8+ clones were enriched in EMRA. The second-wave clones that peaked on day 37 were not confirmed to be SARS-CoV-2 specific. Only a couple of mild cases were covered in the study, and larger cohorts including severe cases with pre-infection samples were considered necessary.

This receptor chain uses TRBV10-3 and TRBJ1-1, with 7 central nucleotides matching TRBD1. The sequence was collected from a man aged 18 to 30 who had mild COVID-19 (a few samples of this study predate the infection). The sample titles of this study are shuffled in the database, so cell type and time point are left out; the donor was told from shared clones. Sequenced: PBMCs or a T cell subset sorted from them (not recorded which). CDR3 protein: CAIGGGGTNTEAFF. The sequenced DNA: TGTGCCATCGGGGGAGGGGGCACGAACACTGAAGCTTTCTTT.